This T cell receptor (beta chain) comes out of a study of naive and memory T cell subsets. Two oligonucleotides, mixed equimolar, formed the beta constant-region primer covering TRBC1 and TRBC2. The ligated cDNA underwent four PCR rounds using SP2 and nested alpha and beta constant-region primers. An oligonucleotide with the SP2 primer and a 12-nucleotide UMI was ligated to the cDNA 3' end. Using its own MiXCR run on the UMI-ligation and nested PCR reads, TCRdb lists one record per CDR3 protein. The table lists just over 80,000 distinct CDR3 sequences, approximately 9.2% of them singletons. This clonotype was found a few times. The trim removed 0 bases at V and 7 bases at J, leaving 2 bases unmatched. The germline V gene has CDR1 MNHEY and CDR2 SVGEGT. The CDR3 runs to 15 residues.

This chain connects TRBV6-2 or TRBV6-3 to TRBJ2-4; 11 nucleotides match TRBD2. Sequencing was done on a sample of naive CD8+ T cells from blood. This receptor was identified in a human donor in good health. The DNA for the CDR3 is TGTGCCAGCAGTTACTCGACTAGCGGGGTGAACATTCAGTACTTC. Its translation is CASSYSTSGVNIQYF.